Below are 25 T cell receptor beta chains sequenced from a single sample in a study of blood T cell repertoires in COVID-19. TCRdb keeps only in-frame clones here, not all; method: immunoSEQ multiplex PCR. The table has roughly 220,000 clones, about 85% seen once. The sample was peripheral blood. The source of these receptors is a woman aged 45-65 years with COVID-19, enrolled during active disease.

This sequence joins TRBV5-4 and TRBJ1-1; D gene unclear. Between the trimmed V and J ends, which lost 0 bases and 2 bases, there was a span of 11 bases. The CDR3 is 15 residues long. Germline CDR1 reads SGHNT; CDR2 reads YYREEE (reference sequence). The CDR3 nucleotides are TGTGCCAGCAGCTTGGCCCCAAGCACCAACACTGAAGCTTTCTTT. Amino acid sequence: CASSLAPSTNTEAFF.

The chain links TRBV5-5 to TRBJ1-4, with TRBD1 matching over 9 bases. Germline CDR1 and CDR2: SGHKS and YYEKEE (reference sequence). The CDR3 runs to 14 residues. Trimming at V came to 0 bases and at J to 8 bases, leaving 2 bases not matched to a gene. CDR3 residues: CASSLVTGGEKLFF. The CDR3, as DNA: TGTGCCAGCAGCTTGGTGACAGGGGGGGAAAAACTGTTTTTT.

The chain links TRBV30 to TRBJ2-1, with D possibly being TRBD2 (6 bases). CDR3 length equals 15 residues. Germline loops: CDR1 GTSNPN, CDR2 SVGIG (reference sequence). V was shortened by 7 bases and J by 4 bases, with 20 bases between the two germline ends. Here the CDR3 reads CASAGRGRIYNEQFF. The CDR3 coding sequence is TGTGCCTCGGCTGGTCGGGGGAGAATTTACAATGAGCAGTTCTTC. Complete variable domain (other parts from reference TRBV30 and TRBJ2-1): SQTIHQWPATLVQPVGSPLSLECTVEGTSNPNLYWYRQAAGRGLQLLFYSVGIGQISSEVPQNLSASRPQDRQFILSSKKLLLSDSGFYLCASAGRGRIYNEQFFGPGTRLTVL.

The V call is TRBV4-1, the J call TRBJ1-1; no clear D. This CDR3 region has 14 residues. Trimming stripped 1 base from V and 7 bases from J, with 13 bases between. Germline lookup yields CDR1 MGHRA and CDR2 YSYEKL. This CDR3 is CASSQGIGRHEAFF. CDR3 nucleotide sequence: TGCGCCAGCAGCCAAGGCATTGGCAGACATGAAGCTTTCTTT.

The rearrangement uses TRBV5-1 and TRBJ2-7; no firm D call. CDR1 and CDR2 from the germline V gene are SGHRS and YFSETQ. This CDR3 has 16 amino acids. V was shortened by 4 bases and J by 3 bases, with 20 bases between the two germline ends. This CDR3 is CASSMPRPSVYYEQYF. The CDR3 DNA sequence: TGCGCCAGCAGCATGCCGAGGCCGTCGGTATACTACGAGCAGTACTTC.

The rearrangement joins TRBV19 to TRBJ1-2; tentatively, D is TRBD1 (5 bases). This CDR3 contains 15 residues. CDR1 and CDR2 from the germline V gene are LNHDA and SQIVND (reference sequence). Between the trimmed V and J ends, which lost 1 base and 5 bases, there was a span of 14 bases. For the CDR3, the DNA is TGTGCCAGTAGTATAGGGTCGACAGCCTATTATGGCTACACCTTC. This sequence encodes CASSIGSTAYYGYTF.

This chain uses TRBV15 with TRBJ1-5; weak D call: TRBD1 (6 bases). V lost 2 bases, J lost 7 bases, and 18 bases lay in between. Germline V gene lookup returns CDR1 LNHNV and CDR2 YYDKDF (reference sequence). CDR3 length: 16 residues. The CDR3 sequence is CATSRPMGQGRQPQHF. CDR3 DNA sequence: TGTGCCACCAGCAGACCTATGGGGCAGGGGAGACAGCCCCAGCATTTT.

J is TRBJ2-7 and V is TRBV5-5; 14 nucleotides align to TRBD2. Trimming cost V 4 bases and J 7 bases; bases outside gene matches: 7. Germline assignment: CDR1 SGHKS and CDR2 YYEKEE (reference sequence). This CDR3 has 15 amino acids. The chain's CDR3 is CASSHGTSGGWEQYV. As DNA, the CDR3 is TGTGCCAGCAGCCACGGGACTAGCGGGGGTTGGGAGCAGTACGTC.

This clone was detected only once. The rearrangement uses TRBV19 and TRBJ2-1, with 13 nucleotides matching TRBD2. The trim removed 4 bases at V and 8 bases at J, leaving 8 bases unmatched. The germline V gene has CDR1 LNHDA and CDR2 SQIVND (reference sequence). The CDR3 is 16 residues long. In DNA form, the CDR3 reads TGTGCCAGTAGTAGATCCGGGACTAGCGGGGTGCATGAGCAGTTCTTC. Translated: CASSRSGTSGVHEQFF.

This clone was picked up one time. V and J are TRBV6-1 and TRBJ2-7, with a possible D match to TRBD2 (6 bases). The CDR3 is 12 amino acids. Trimming pared 3 bases from V and 6 bases from J, leaving 9 bases between. Looked up from germline, CDR1 is MNHNS and CDR2 is SASEGT. The chain's CDR3 is CASSELGGEQYV. The CDR3 bases are TGTGCCAGCAGTGAGCTGGGGGGCGAGCAGTACGTC.

This clone occurred once. This chain links TRBV12-5 with TRBJ2-7; 7 bases map to TRBD2. The CDR3 contains 14 residues. CDR1 LGHNT and CDR2 FRNRAP come from the germline V gene. Unmatched junction bases numbered 11, after V lost 3 bases and J lost 9 bases. Written as DNA, the CDR3 is TGTGCTAGTGGTTTATCTGGCGGGGGTGCGGGGCAGTACTTC. Its protein is CASGLSGGGAGQYF.

Here the CDR3 reads CASSEDRGRADTQYF. The CDR3 DNA follows: TGTGCCAGTAGCGAGGACAGGGGGCGCGCAGATACGCAGTATTTT. The chain has TRBV19 and TRBJ2-3; 11 bases match TRBD1. Trimming cost V 6 bases and J 4 bases; bases outside gene matches: 6. This CDR3 is 15 amino acids long. From germline, CDR1 is LNHDA and CDR2 SQIVND (reference sequence).

J is TRBJ1-6 and V is TRBV3-1 (or the pseudogene TRBV3-2); possible D gene TRBD1, 5 bases. From germline, CDR1 is LGHDT and CDR2 YNNKEL (reference sequence). Trimming took off 4 bases at V and 9 bases at J, with 16 bases between the two ends. CDR3 length equals 15 residues. CDR3 in DNA: TGTGCCAGCAGCCCCCGAGGACAATTTGGTTCACCCCTCCACTTT. This codes for CASSPRGQFGSPLHF.

The chain links TRBV4-3 to TRBJ2-3; tentatively, D is TRBD2 (6 bases). The CDR3 has 15 amino acids. Germline lookup yields CDR1 LGHNA and CDR2 YSLEER. V gave up 5 bases and J gave up 0 bases, with 12 bases separating them. Here the CDR3 DNA reads TGCGCCAGCAGCTCCCTAGGGACTAGCACAGATACGCAGTATTTT. It encodes CASSSLGTSTDTQYF.

Only one count was recorded for this clone. The genes are TRBV15 and TRBJ2-1; D uncertain. V was cut by 0 bases and J by 4 bases, with 10 bases left in between. The CDR3 runs to 15 residues. The germline V gene has CDR1 LNHNV and CDR2 YYDKDF (reference sequence). Written as DNA, the CDR3 is TGTGCCACCAGCAGAGAGAACGGTTTTTACAATGAGCAGTTCTTC. Amino acids: CATSRENGFYNEQFF.

CDR3 in amino acids: CATSDTDRFTDTQYF. The CDR3 DNA follows: TGTGCCACCAGTGACACCGACAGATTCACAGATACGCAGTATTTT. V usage is TRBV24-1 and J usage is TRBJ2-3, with a tentative D call TRBD1 (5 bases). The CDR3 sequence is 15 residues long. CDR1 KGHDR and CDR2 SFDVKD come from the germline V gene. The germline V and J ends were trimmed by 4 bases and 2 bases, with 12 bases remaining between them.

V and J are TRBV9 and TRBJ2-2; D is perhaps TRBD2 (5 bases). The CDR3 length is 16 residues. CDR1 is SGDLS and CDR2 is YYNGEE in the germline V gene. Trimming shortened V by 0 bases and J by 7 bases, and 16 bases separated the two germline ends. CDR3 region: CASSVAVGLGGGELFF. The CDR3 DNA follows: TGTGCCAGCAGCGTAGCCGTTGGACTCGGCGGCGGGGAGCTGTTTTTT.

Here the CDR3 DNA reads TGTGCCAGCAGGGACAGTACCTCTGGAAACACCATATATTTT. The encoded protein is CASRDSTSGNTIYF. The chain combines TRBV2 with TRBJ1-3, with a tentative D call TRBD1 (6 bases). The CDR3 totals 14 residues. Between the trimmed V and J ends, which lost 6 bases and 0 bases, there was a span of 9 bases. Germline assignment: CDR1 SNHLY and CDR2 FYNNEI.

CDR3 DNA sequence: TGTGCCAGCAGCTTACAAGCCTGGAGTACTGAAGCTTTCTTT. Translating gives CASSLQAWSTEAFF. The chain carries TRBV7-3 and TRBJ1-1; no reliable D call. The CDR3 totals 14 residues. Germline values: CDR1 SGHTA, CDR2 FQGTGA. V lost 2 bases, J lost 5 bases, and 12 bases lay in between.

This chain uses TRBV30 with TRBJ2-3, with 10 bases identical to TRBD2. CDR1 GTSNPN and CDR2 SVGIG come from the germline V gene (reference sequence). The V and J ends lost 0 bases and 6 bases, in that order; junction bases with no gene match: 6. This CDR3 region has 15 residues. CDR3 region: CAWSVVAGGYDTQYF. The CDR3 bases are TGTGCCTGGAGTGTAGTAGCGGGGGGTTACGATACGCAGTATTTT. The full variable domain, completed using reference TRBV30 and TRBJ2-3, is SQTIHQWPATLVQPVGSPLSLECTVEGTSNPNLYWYRQAAGRGLQLLFYSVGIGQISSEVPQNLSASRPQDRQFILSSKKLLLSDSGFYLCAWSVVAGGYDTQYFGPGTRLTVL.

Notes on this clone: This sample also contains other DNA sequences that code for the same CDR3. The chain employs TRBV2 and TRBJ2-5; no reliable D call. V was pared by 2 bases and J by 4 bases, with 5 bases between. CDR1 is SNHLY and CDR2 is FYNNEI in the germline V gene. CDR3 length equals 12 residues. The CDR3 region is CASSESGETQYF. CDR3 nucleotide sequence: TGTGCCAGCAGTGAATCCGGAGAGACCCAGTACTTC.

V gene TRBV5-1 combines with J gene TRBJ2-5; maybe TRBD1 (5 bases). The germline V gene has CDR1 SGHRS and CDR2 YFSETQ. The CDR3 has 14 residues. With 0 bases removed from V and 5 bases from J, the gap between germline ends came to 11 bases. The CDR3 bases are TGCGCCAGCAGCTTGGCGGCAGGGCACGAGACCCAGTACTTC. It specifies CASSLAAGHETQYF.

This clone was counted a single time. This chain connects TRBV6-1 to TRBJ2-3, with 9 bases fitting TRBD2. CDR3 length: 15 residues. Trimming at V came to 3 bases and at J to 5 bases, leaving 6 bases not matched to a gene. Germline V gene sequence: CDR1 MNHNS, CDR2 SASEGT. Here the CDR3 DNA reads TGTGCCAGCAGTGACCCTGGACTAGCGAGAGATACGCAGTATTTT. Translated, it gives CASSDPGLARDTQYF.

This sequence joins TRBV11-3 and TRBJ2-1, with 11 nucleotides matching TRBD1. This CDR3 is 16 amino acids long. The germline gives CDR1 SGHNT, CDR2 YENEEA. Losses at the gene ends were 4 bases for V and 4 bases for J; bases not matched to a gene: 6. CDR3 amino acids: CASSSMGQGVYNEQFF. In DNA form, the CDR3 reads TGTGCCAGCAGCTCGATGGGACAGGGGGTTTACAATGAGCAGTTCTTC.

The chain joins TRBV5-1 to TRBJ2-2; the D gene is possibly TRBD2 (6 bases). Trimming took off 0 bases at V and 6 bases at J, with 12 bases between the two ends. Germline CDR1 and CDR2: SGHRS and YFSETQ. The CDR3 loop spans 15 amino acids. CDR3 DNA sequence: TGCGCCAGCAGCTTGGTTTGGGGGGATGCCGGGGAGCTGTTTTTT. Protein: CASSLVWGDAGELFF.